Sequencing of this T cell receptor (beta chain) was carried out in a study of PD-1 blockade in classical Hodgkin lymphoma. This CDR3 contains 12 residues. The germline gives CDR1 MDHEN, CDR2 SYDVKM. V dropped 7 bases and J dropped 1; count of bases not matched to a gene: 0. The sample's time point: newly diagnosed, previously untreated cHL patient sample. By magnetic negative selection, CD4+ T cells were purified from thawed PBMCs. TCRdb's copy holds only in-frame clones and misses some; the assay was immunoSEQ multiplex PCR. The sample lists about 14,000 clones, about 86% occurring once. The rearrangement links TRBV28 to TRBJ1-1; TRBD1 matches 7 bases. The sample consisted of CD4+ T cells from blood. The sequence was collected from a human donor with classical Hodgkin lymphoma. CDR3 residues: CASNRGNTEAFF. Written as DNA, the CDR3 is TGTGCCAGCAACAGGGGGAACACTGAAGCTTTCTTT.